The following is a T cell receptor (beta chain) sequence with its context. Those enrolled in Seattle joined during active infection and were followed longitudinally afterward. This CDR3 contains 16 residues. Germline values: CDR1 KGHSH, CDR2 LQKENI. Unmatched junction bases numbered 5, after V lost 3 bases and J lost 5 bases. These data are taken from a study of blood T cell repertoires in COVID-19. Generated by immunoSEQ multiplex PCR, the TCRdb table keeps only in-frame clones and is missing some. This table has 100,000 to 150,000 clones, about 90% appearing once. The material sequenced was peripheral blood. The genes are TRBV18 and TRBJ2-7, with 15 bases aligning to TRBD2. The clonotype originates from a man over 45 with COVID-19, enrolled during active disease. The CDR3 sequence: CASSPGLAGGGDEQYF. The DNA for the CDR3 is TGTGCCAGCTCACCCGGACTAGCGGGAGGGGGGGACGAGCAGTACTTC.